Sequencing of this T cell receptor beta chain was carried out in a study of siplizumab effects on memory and regulatory T cells (dated by TCRdb to about 2019). Describing the broader study: The study looked at the effect of siplizumab, an anti-CD2 antibody, on alloreactive T-cell subsets in allogeneic mixed lymphocyte reactions made from human PBMCs. Beyond this particular receptor, the publication reports: Because sequences below about 10^-5 frequency were poorly captured, only a minor fraction of alloreactive clones could be mapped to unstimulated subsets. Compared with memory T cells, unstimulated naive T cells appeared more diverse, and naive cells seemed to make a substantial contribution to the alloresponse. About 75-95% of proliferating CD4+ or CD8+ clones could not be given a naive or memory phenotype. The cumulative frequency of alloreactive sequences traceable to unstimulated CD4+ memory T cells was significantly reduced by siplizumab. Among mappable alloreactive CD4+ clones, the Treg-derived fraction averaged around 70% with siplizumab versus roughly 25% in control reactions. Whether proliferating Tregs from siplizumab cultures actually had suppressive function was not functionally confirmed.

Sorted unstimulated T cells and proliferating T cells recovered from mixed lymphocyte reactions underwent TCRbeta CDR3 sequencing. Fresh whole blood from roughly ten HLA-typed healthy donors was used to isolate PBMCs. Unstimulated CD4+ non-regulatory T cells were FACS-sorted to map the origin of alloreactive clones. To prepare the library, the immunoSEQ multiplex PCR assay was applied. The deep sequencing platform assayed around 94,000 TCR templates per sample. Genomic DNA extracted from sorted T cells was used for TCRbeta CDR3 sequencing. The paper's data handling went like this. Clonal analysis of TCRbeta CDR3 data was done in the R programming language. Alloreactive CD4+ and CD8+ clones were defined by comparing unstimulated samples with post-reaction CFSE-low samples. By matching sequences to the repertoires of sorted unstimulated Treg and non-Treg cells, each alloreactive CD4+ clone was assigned a regulatory or non-regulatory origin. TCRdb limited this immuneACCESS table to in-frame rearrangements with V and J called. A share of clones is missing; checked studies link under half to unresolved V genes, and the rest is unexplained. For V, J and clone size, that table is used; D and trimming come from the DNA. The sample table holds about 100,000 clones, of which about 95% were seen once. The ten largest clones represent less than 1.5% of the sample.

Notes on this clone: There is no known antigen for this receptor. No base quality information exists; no much larger clone differs at one position.

The source material was non-Treg CD4+ T cells sorted from blood. Interpreted using the paper, the cell subset or site label stands for: FACS-sorted unstimulated CD4+ non-regulatory T cells. The clonotype originates from a human donor in good health.

The CDR3 region: CASSQDGARNQPQHF. The bases read TGCGCCAGCAGCCAAGATGGGGCCCGCAATCAGCCCCAGCATTTT. Recombination connected TRBV4-1 to TRBJ1-5; the best D guess is TRBD1, with 5 bases matching. V is shortened by 0 bases, J by 2 bases, and the region joining them spans 8 bases. Inclusive of the bounding cysteine and phenylalanine, the CDR3 is 15 residues long. The only DNA kept is the CDR3, 45 bases in frame from the first base. The CDR1 and CDR2 encoded by the germline V gene are MGHRA and YSYEKL.